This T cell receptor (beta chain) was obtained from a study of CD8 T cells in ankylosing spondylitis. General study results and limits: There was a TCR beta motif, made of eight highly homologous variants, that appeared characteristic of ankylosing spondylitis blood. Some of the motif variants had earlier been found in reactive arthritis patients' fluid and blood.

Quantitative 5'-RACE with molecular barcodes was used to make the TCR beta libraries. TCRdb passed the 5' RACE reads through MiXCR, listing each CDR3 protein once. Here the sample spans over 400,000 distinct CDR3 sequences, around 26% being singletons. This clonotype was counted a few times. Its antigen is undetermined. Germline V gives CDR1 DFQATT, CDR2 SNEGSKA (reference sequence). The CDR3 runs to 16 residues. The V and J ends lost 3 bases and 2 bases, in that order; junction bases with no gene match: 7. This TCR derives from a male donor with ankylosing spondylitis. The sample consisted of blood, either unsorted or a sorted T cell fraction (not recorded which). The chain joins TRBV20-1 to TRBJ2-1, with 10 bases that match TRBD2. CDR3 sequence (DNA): TGCAGTGCTAGCCTAGCGGGGGTGGGCGCCTACAATGAGCAGTTCTTC. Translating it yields CSASLAGVGAYNEQFF.